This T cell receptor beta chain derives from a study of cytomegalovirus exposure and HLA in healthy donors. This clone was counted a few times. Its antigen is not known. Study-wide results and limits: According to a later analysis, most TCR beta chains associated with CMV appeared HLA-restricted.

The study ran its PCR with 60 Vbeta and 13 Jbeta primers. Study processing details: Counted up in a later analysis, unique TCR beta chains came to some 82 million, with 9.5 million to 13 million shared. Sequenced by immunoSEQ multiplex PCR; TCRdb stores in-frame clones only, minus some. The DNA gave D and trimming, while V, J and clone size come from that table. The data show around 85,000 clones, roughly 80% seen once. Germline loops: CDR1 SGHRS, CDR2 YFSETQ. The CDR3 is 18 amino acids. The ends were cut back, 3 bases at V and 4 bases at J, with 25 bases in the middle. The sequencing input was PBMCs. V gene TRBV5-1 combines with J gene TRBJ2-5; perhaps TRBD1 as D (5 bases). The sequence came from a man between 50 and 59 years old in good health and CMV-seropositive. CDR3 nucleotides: TGCGCCAGCAGCTCAATCAACCCGGTGGACACCTCGAGAGAGACCCAGTACTTC. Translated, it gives CASSSINPVDTSRETQYF.